Here is one TCR beta chain with its context. This clone was counted only a few times. Its specific antigen is unknown. No base quality values were provided; no much bigger clone lies one nucleotide off. This entry comes from a study of blood T cell repertoires in COVID-19 (dated by TCRdb to between 2020 and 2021). Regarding the research as a whole: Samples from collaborators originated in the United States, Italy and Spain and spanned both the acute and convalescent phases of COVID-19. HLA class I and class II types, where available, came from metadata supplied by the sample provider rather than from assay-based typing. The samples were drawn from the first 160 participants of the ongoing ImmuneRACE study and from over 950 subjects provided by 6 global collaborators. Deeply sampled blood TCRbeta repertoires from subjects exposed to, actively infected with, or recovered from COVID-19 were included in the dataset. The prospective study material was composed of cDNA or gDNA derived from T cells, B-cell-depleted T cells, or PBMCs. Sample metadata almost always included a de-identified subject ID, COVID-19 status, age in years and sex. A freely available public database, intended as a resource for researchers studying the immune response to SARS-CoV-2, is where the repertoires were released. What the work shows at the level of the full study, not this receptor alone: Clinical and demographic metadata were provided uncurated, with the amount varying by source and participant.

Participants in the prospective study were enrolled through a virtual design, were aged roughly 18 to 95 years, and lived in 24 United States geographic areas. To assign participants to cohorts, the prospective study relied on clinical history that participants themselves reported in a screening survey and a study questionnaire. For ImmuneRACE Cohort 3, a participant was defined as recovered based on two consecutive negative NP/OP PCR tests, clearance by a healthcare professional, or resolution of symptoms. Mobile phlebotomists in the prospective study collected whole blood, serum and a nasopharyngeal or oropharyngeal swab from every participant. Additional blood draws and questionnaires over a 2-month period could optionally be provided by prospective study participants. Prospective study blood samples were shipped either frozen or at room temperature before DNA extraction. The germline V gene supplies CDR1 SGHRS and CDR2 YFSETQ. V loses 9 bases of germline sequence and J loses 6 bases, and the interval between the two ends is 23 bases. The CDR3 spans 15 residues, from the cysteine through the phenylalanine. Only CDR3 DNA remains: 45 bases, in frame from the first base.

TCRbeta CDR3 regions were amplified from genomic DNA using the immunoSEQ Assay, a bias-controlled multiplex PCR. The study's processing was this. The number of nucleated cells in each sample was estimated by amplification of reference gene primers within the assay. To quantify the absolute abundance of each unique TCRbeta CDR3 rearrangement, sequence reads were collapsed and filtered. Productive Simpson clonality was computed per sample as the square root of Simpson's diversity index over productive rearrangements. What TCRdb holds here is the immuneACCESS table cut down to in-frame rearrangements. Part of the clones is not present; checked against another copy, under half of the missing clones reflect an unresolved V gene, and the others are unexplained. For V, J and clone size, that table is used; D and trimming come from the DNA. Across this sample there are approximately 200,000 clones, with roughly 82% seen only once. The ten largest clonotypes hold about an eighth of the sample.

The clonotype originates from a man aged 40-49 years who had recovered from COVID-19. The sequence joins TRBV5-1 to TRBJ2-3; tentative D gene TRBD2, with 6 bases matching. Input material: PBMCs or T cells enriched from blood (not recorded which). The DNA sequence is as follows: TGCGCCACCACAACTTCCTCCGGGAGTTGGGATACGCAGTATTTT. It is translated as CATTTSSGSWDTQYF.